Sequencing of this T cell receptor beta chain was carried out in a study of T cells after posttransplantation cyclophosphamide. Treatment was busulfan-fludarabine conditioning, a marrow graft, and cyclophosphamide on days +3 and +4. A word on this clone: Its antigen is currently unknown.

This CDR3 has 15 amino acids. From germline, CDR1 is SGHRS and CDR2 YFSETQ. V shed 2 bases and J 2 bases; nucleotides not matched to a gene: 1. Sequenced by immunoSEQ multiplex PCR; TCRdb stores in-frame clones only, minus some. This sample carries about 40,000 clones, 80% to 95% of them seen once, and the ten largest clones take less than 2.5%. Whole-study results and caveats: Donor-recipient repertoire similarity was low at 1-2 months, rising over year one.

The chain joins TRBV5-1 to TRBJ2-5, with TRBD2 matching 12 bases. This clonotype was sampled from a male patient aged 55 to 69 who received an allogeneic stem cell transplant from a related donor and was CMV-positive. Some T cells may have originated in the graft donor. The sample was PBMCs, taken just over 60 days after allogeneic stem cell transplant with posttransplant cyclophosphamide. The CDR3: CASSFGLAGQETQYF. CDR3 DNA sequence: TGCGCCAGCAGCTTCGGACTAGCGGGGCAAGAGACCCAGTACTTC.